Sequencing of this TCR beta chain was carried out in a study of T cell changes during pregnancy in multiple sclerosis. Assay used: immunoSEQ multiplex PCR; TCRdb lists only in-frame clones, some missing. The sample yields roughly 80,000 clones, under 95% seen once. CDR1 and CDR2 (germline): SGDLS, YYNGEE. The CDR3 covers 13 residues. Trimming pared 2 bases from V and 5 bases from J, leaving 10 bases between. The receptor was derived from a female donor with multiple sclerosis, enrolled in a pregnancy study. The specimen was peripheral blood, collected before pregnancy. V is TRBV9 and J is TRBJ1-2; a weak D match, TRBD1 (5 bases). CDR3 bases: TGTGCCAGCAGCGTGCAGGGTCCGTATGGCTACACCTTC. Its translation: CASSVQGPYGYTF.